The 14 T cell receptor beta chains below all came from one sample that was sequenced in a study of blood T cell repertoires in COVID-19. TCRdb keeps only in-frame clones here, not all; method: immunoSEQ multiplex PCR. The repertoire holds roughly 150,000 clones, approximately 92% seen once, with roughly 14% in the top ten. The sequencing input was peripheral blood. Receptors originate from a middle-aged woman with acute or convalescent COVID-19.

For the CDR3, the DNA is TGTGCCAGCAGCCCAGACTCAGCGGAGAATTCACCCCTCCACTTT. It codes for CASSPDSAENSPLHF. The chain employs TRBV4-2 and TRBJ1-6; no clear D gene. The CDR3 consists of 15 residues. Trimming pared 4 bases from V and 7 bases from J, leaving 14 bases between. The germline V gene has CDR1 LGHNA and CDR2 YNFKEQ.

The V gene is TRBV2, the J gene TRBJ2-7, with D possibly matching TRBD2 (5 bases). The CDR3 totals 13 residues. V lost 5 bases, J lost 0 bases, and 8 bases lay in between. Germline V gene data show CDR1 as SNHLY and CDR2 as FYNNEI. The CDR3 here is CASSLSVSYEQYF. The CDR3 DNA follows: TGTGCCAGCAGTCTTAGCGTCTCCTACGAGCAGTACTTC. Full variable domain (missing parts from reference TRBV2 and TRBJ2-7): EPEVTQTPSHQVTQMGQEVILRCVPISNHLYFYWYRQILGQKVEFLVSFYNNEISEKSEIFDDQFSVERPDGSNFTLKIRSTKLEDSAMYFCASSLSVSYEQYFGPGTRLTVT.

J is TRBJ1-1 and V is TRBV24-1; D possibly corresponds to TRBD1 (5 bases). The germline V and J ends were trimmed by 1 base and 7 bases, with 9 bases remaining between them. Germline V CDR1 and CDR2: KGHDR, SFDVKD. The CDR3 has 13 amino acids. CDR3 DNA: TGTGCCACCAGTGATTTCCAGGGAGGTGAAGCTTTCTTT. This encodes CATSDFQGGEAFF.

The rearrangement uses TRBV4-1 and TRBJ2-2, with 7 bases aligning to TRBD1. The germline V gene has CDR1 MGHRA and CDR2 YSYEKL. CDR3 length: 15 residues. V dropped 1 base and J dropped 7; count of bases not matched to a gene: 6. This chain's CDR3 is CASSQAQGLSGELFF. CDR3 nucleotides: TGCGCCAGCAGCCAAGCACAGGGGTTGAGCGGGGAGCTGTTTTTT.

This chain joins TRBV5-3 and TRBJ2-7, with 7 positions matching TRBD1. TRBV5-3 is treated as an ORF (open reading frame) with a function not yet certain. This CDR3 has 15 residues. V was pared by 4 bases and J by 2 bases, with 9 bases of the junction left unmatched. The CDR3 DNA reads as TGTGCCAGAAGCGTAAGACAGGGTAGAACCTACGAGCAGTACTTC. Its protein is CARSVRQGRTYEQYF.

This clone was observed a single time. The chain employs TRBV11-1 and TRBJ2-1; 13 bases line up with TRBD2. The CDR3 runs 16 residues. The J segment lost 7 bases and the V segment lost 2 bases, leaving 5 bases of the junction unmatched. Germline values: CDR1 SGHAT, CDR2 FQDESV (reference sequence). CDR3 region: CASSLQLAGGRNEQFF. CDR3 bases: TGTGCCAGCAGCTTACAACTAGCGGGAGGGCGGAATGAGCAGTTCTTC.

The rearrangement joins TRBV28 to TRBJ1-4, with 9 nucleotides matching TRBD1. With 3 bases clipped from V and 5 bases from J, the junction kept 4 bases outside the gene matches. The CDR3 has 15 amino acids. Germline V gene sequence: CDR1 MDHEN, CDR2 SYDVKM. The CDR3 loop reads CASSLGQGLNEKLFF. DNA for the CDR3: TGTGCCAGCAGTTTGGGACAGGGTTTAAATGAAAAACTGTTTTTT.

This chain joins TRBV10-3 and TRBJ1-1, with D tentatively TRBD1 (5 bases). CDR3 length: 13 residues. Germline CDR1 and CDR2: ENHRY and SYGVKD. Between the trimmed V and J ends, which lost 4 bases and 4 bases, there was a span of 10 bases. The CDR3 loop is CAISAAGGTEAFF. CDR3 sequence (DNA): TGTGCCATCAGTGCCGCGGGGGGCACTGAAGCTTTCTTT.

V is TRBV4-2 and J is TRBJ2-5; TRBD2 aligns across 9 bases. With 4 bases clipped from V and 0 bases from J, the junction kept 6 bases outside the gene matches. CDR3 length: 16 residues. Germline loops: CDR1 LGHNA, CDR2 YNFKEQ. CDR3 coding DNA: TGTGCCAGCAGCCCCGGAAGCGGGAGGAACCAAGAGACCCAGTACTTC. This translates into CASSPGSGRNQETQYF.

The V call is TRBV24-1, the J call TRBJ2-7; the match to TRBD1 covers 7 bases. With V trimmed by 7 bases and J by 3 bases, 11 bases remained unmatched. Germline CDR1 reads KGHDR; CDR2 reads SFDVKD. The CDR3 runs 15 residues. The chain's CDR3 is CATSDRTGAHYEQYF. Here the CDR3 DNA reads TGTGCCACCAGCGACAGAACAGGGGCTCACTACGAGCAGTACTTC.

CDR3 sequence (DNA): TGTGCCAGCAGTGATTGGACAGGTTACCGCACTGAAGCTTTCTTT. The encoded protein is CASSDWTGYRTEAFF. This chain connects TRBV25-1 to TRBJ1-1, with 7 bases fitting TRBD1. The CDR3 is 15 residues long. Germline CDR1 is MGHDK and CDR2 is SYGVNS. V shed 3 bases and J 4 bases; nucleotides not matched to a gene: 8.

This clone has only one observation. V usage is TRBV19 and J usage is TRBJ1-5; 7 nucleotides agree with TRBD1. V lost 4 bases to trimming and J lost 3 bases; unmatched junction nucleotides: 9. The germline V gene has CDR1 LNHDA and CDR2 SQIVND (reference sequence). The CDR3 is made up of 16 amino acids. In nucleotides, the CDR3 is TGTGCCAGTAGTACAACAGGGGCGAAAACCAATCAGCCCCAGCATTTT. This gives the protein CASSTTGAKTNQPQHF.

As for this clone: A junction end diverges from the germline sequence, so it may reflect a read error. Other DNA sequences of this sample code for an identical CDR3. V is TRBV9 and J is TRBJ2-2; 8 bases align to TRBD1. The germline gives CDR1 SGDLS, CDR2 YYNGEE. CDR3 length: 15 residues. The CDR3 DNA is TGTGCCAGCAGCGTAGGGGACAGGTCTAGGGGGGAGCTATTTTTT. It specifies CASSVGDRSRGELFF.

This clone was counted between two and nine times. V and J are TRBV19 and TRBJ1-5; TRBD1 matches 12 bases. This CDR3 has 21 amino acids. Germline V gene lookup returns CDR1 LNHDA and CDR2 SQIVND (reference sequence). V lost 7 bases to trimming and J lost 0 bases; unmatched junction nucleotides: 19. The CDR3 here is CASKKAGTGGAKGYSNQPQHF. DNA of the CDR3: TGTGCCAGTAAGAAAGCCGGGACAGGGGGCGCAAAAGGGTATAGCAATCAGCCCCAGCATTTT.